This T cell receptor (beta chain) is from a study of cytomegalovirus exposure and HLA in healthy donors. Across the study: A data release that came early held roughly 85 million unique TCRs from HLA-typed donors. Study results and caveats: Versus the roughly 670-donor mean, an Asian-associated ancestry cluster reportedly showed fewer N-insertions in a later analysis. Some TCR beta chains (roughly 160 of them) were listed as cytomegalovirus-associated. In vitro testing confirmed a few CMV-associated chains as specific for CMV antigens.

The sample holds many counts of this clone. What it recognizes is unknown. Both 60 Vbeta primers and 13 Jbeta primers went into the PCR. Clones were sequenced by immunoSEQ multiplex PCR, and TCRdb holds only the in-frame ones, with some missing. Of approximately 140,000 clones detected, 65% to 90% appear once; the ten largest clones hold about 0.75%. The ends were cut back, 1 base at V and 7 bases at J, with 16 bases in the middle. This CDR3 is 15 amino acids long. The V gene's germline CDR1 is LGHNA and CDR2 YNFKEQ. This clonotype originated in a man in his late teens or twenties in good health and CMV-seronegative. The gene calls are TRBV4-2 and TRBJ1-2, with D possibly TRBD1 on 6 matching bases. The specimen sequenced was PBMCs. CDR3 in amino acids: CASSQGSLGAGGYTF. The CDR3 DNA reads TGTGCCAGCAGCCAAGGGTCCCTGGGGGCTGGTGGCTACACCTTC.